What follows are 9 T cell receptor beta chains derived from one specimen sequenced in a study of patients and donors after allogeneic stem cell transplantation. TCRdb redid the calling of the RT-PCR reads with MiXCR, one entry per CDR3 protein. The repertoire holds roughly 190,000 distinct CDR3 sequences, with 35% to 50% as singletons. Material: blood, either unsorted or a sorted T cell fraction (not recorded which). These receptors all stem from a human donor who was either an allogeneic HSCT recipient or a stem cell or donor lymphocyte infusion donor (not recorded which). It is not recorded whose cells these are; they may come from a transplant donor.

This clonotype was recorded only once. The chain couples TRBV5-5 to TRBJ1-1; D gene unclear. The CDR3 has 14 amino acids. Germline CDR1 and CDR2: SGHKS and YYEKEE (reference sequence). V lost 2 bases and J lost 3, with 11 bases in between. The CDR3: CASSLRGEYTEAFF. The CDR3 DNA reads TGTGCCAGCAGCTTACGTGGGGAATACACTGAAGCTTTCTTT.

The CDR3 nucleotides are TGTGCCAGCAGCCAGGGGGGAGACAATCAGCCCCAGCATTTT. It encodes CASSQGGDNQPQHF. The chain joins TRBV27 to TRBJ1-5; TRBD1 matches 7 bases. This CDR3 has 14 amino acids. The germline V gene has CDR1 MNHEY and CDR2 SMNVEV (reference sequence). The J segment lost 3 bases and the V segment lost 6 bases, leaving 5 bases of the junction unmatched.

The chain is built from TRBV7-2 and TRBJ1-4; 8 bases are shared with TRBD1. V trimming: 0 bases; J trimming: 0 bases; junction bases outside the gene matches: 12. CDR3 length: 20 residues. Germline V gives CDR1 SGHTA, CDR2 FQGNSA. CDR3 sequence: CASSLARTGLFETTNEKLFF. In DNA, the CDR3 is TGTGCCAGCAGCTTAGCGAGGACAGGGTTGTTTGAGACAACTAATGAAAAACTGTTTTTT.

This clonotype was counted between two and nine times. This chain joins TRBV12-3 or TRBV12-4 and TRBJ1-1, with a tentative D call TRBD1 (5 bases). The CDR3 loop spans 12 amino acids. V lost 6 bases and J lost 11, with 16 bases in between. DNA of the CDR3: TGTGCCAGCAGCCCTAAGGGGCCTCAGGCTTTCTTT. Its protein product is CASSPKGPQAFF.

This chain links TRBV24-1 with TRBJ1-1; TRBD1 might be the D (5 bases). This CDR3 has 15 amino acids. Germline lookup yields CDR1 KGHDR and CDR2 SFDVKD. Deletions cut 7 bases from V and 1 base from J, with 15 bases between. In nucleotides, the CDR3 is TGTGCCACCAGCCAGGCGGGGCATACGAACACTGAAGCTTTCTTT. It yields the protein CATSQAGHTNTEAFF.

V is TRBV20-1 and J is TRBJ2-1; 11 bases align to TRBD2. Germline V lookup: CDR1 DFQATT, CDR2 SNEGSKA (reference sequence). The V segment lost 3 bases and the J segment 4 bases; nucleotides outside the gene matches: 11. CDR3 size: 17 residues. The CDR3 nucleotides read TGCAGTGCTAGTAAACTAGCGGGAGTAATTTGGTACAATGAGCAGTTCTTC. Translating it yields CSASKLAGVIWYNEQFF.

This clonotype was recorded a few times. The chain employs TRBV5-1 and TRBJ2-7; 9 bases are a match to TRBD2. With V trimmed by 0 bases and J by 7 bases, 14 bases remained unmatched. This CDR3 region has 17 residues. CDR1 is SGHRS, CDR2 YFSETQ, per germline. Written as DNA, the CDR3 is TGCGCCAGCAGCTTGGGGGTGCGGGCTAGCGGGATGCTTGAGCAGTACTTC. It is translated as CASSLGVRASGMLEQYF.

The rearrangement uses TRBV29-1 and TRBJ1-3; D not resolved. CDR1 SQVTM and CDR2 ANQGSEA come from the germline V gene. The length of the CDR3 is 11 residues. V was trimmed by 4 bases and J by 3 bases, leaving 4 bases between them. CDR3 nucleotide sequence: TGCAGCGTTGGAGGTGGAAACACCATATATTTT. Translating gives CSVGGGNTIYF.

V and J are TRBV15 and TRBJ1-3; D is unclear. The V and J ends lost 0 bases and 1 base respectively, with 10 bases between them. There are 16 residues in the CDR3. CDR1 is LNHNV, CDR2 YYDKDF, per germline (reference sequence). The CDR3 region has the DNA TGTGCCACCAGCAGAGATTTTGACACGTCTGGAAACACCATATATTTT. Translating it yields CATSRDFDTSGNTIYF.